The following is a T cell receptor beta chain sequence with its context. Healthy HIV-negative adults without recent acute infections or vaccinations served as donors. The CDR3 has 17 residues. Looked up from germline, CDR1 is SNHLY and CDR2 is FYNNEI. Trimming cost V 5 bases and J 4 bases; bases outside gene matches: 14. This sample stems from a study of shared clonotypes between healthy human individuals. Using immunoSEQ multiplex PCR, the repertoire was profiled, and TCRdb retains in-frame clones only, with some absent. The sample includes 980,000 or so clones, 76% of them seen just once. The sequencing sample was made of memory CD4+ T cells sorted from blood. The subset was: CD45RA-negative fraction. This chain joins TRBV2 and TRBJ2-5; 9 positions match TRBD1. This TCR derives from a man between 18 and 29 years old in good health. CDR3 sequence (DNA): TGTGCCAGCAGTTCTTTTAAAGCCGGGACAGGGATAGAGACCCAGTACTTC. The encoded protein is CASSSFKAGTGIETQYF.